The clone carrying this T cell receptor (beta chain) has just a few counts. The antigen is undetermined. The germline V and J ends were trimmed by 6 bases and 1 base, with 10 bases remaining between them. Germline-derived CDR1 and CDR2 are MNHNS and SASEGT. The CDR3 totals 15 residues. The sample belongs to a study of T cells after posttransplantation cyclophosphamide. Study-level points and caveats: Later blood repertoires were often dominated by clones from the donor CD8+ memory compartment. Recipient CMV seropositivity and CMV reactivation strongly tracked TRB clonality. Tissue-infiltrating T cells from skin or gut overlapped little with blood T cells.

This related bone marrow graft donor gave peripheral blood on the day of marrow donation. Measured with immunoSEQ multiplex PCR; TCRdb has only the in-frame clones, and not every one. Observed in the sample are fewer than 55,000 clones, none of them singletons. The sequence derives from a man in his forties or fifties in good health, CMV-negative, and a related stem cell transplant donor. The V gene is TRBV6-1, the J gene TRBJ1-6, with a possible D match to TRBD1 (6 bases). The sample comprised PBMCs. The CDR3 protein is CASRPQGSYNSPLHF. CDR3 DNA: TGTGCCAGCAGGCCCCAGGGGTCCTATAATTCACCCCTCCACTTT.